Following are 3 T cell receptor beta chains from one sample sequenced in a study of CD8 T cells in ankylosing spondylitis. TCRdb reprocessed the 5' RACE reads via MiXCR and lists one record per CDR3 protein. The sample shows 340,000 or so distinct CDR3 sequences, roughly 14% of them seen only once. The sample taken for sequencing was blood, either unsorted or a sorted T cell fraction (not recorded which). The receptor source for this set is a male donor with ankylosing spondylitis or in good health (not recorded which).

The rearrangement links TRBV19 to TRBJ1-6, with D perhaps matching TRBD1 (5 bases). Germline V gene data show CDR1 as LNHDA and CDR2 as SQIVND (reference sequence). Trimming removed 5 bases at V and 3 bases at J, with 14 bases between. The CDR3 is 16 amino acids. The CDR3 reads CASSSAGTLYNSPLHF. CDR3 DNA: TGTGCCAGTAGTTCGGCCGGGACCCTCTATAATTCACCCCTCCACTTT.

CDR3 nucleotides: TGTGCCAGCAGCTGGGATGCCAGTTCGAACACCGGGGAGCTGTTTTTT. Translation: CASSWDASSNTGELFF. This sequence joins TRBV5-4 and TRBJ2-2; D remains ambiguous. The CDR3 has 16 amino acids. CDR1 SGHNT and CDR2 YYREEE come from the germline V gene (reference sequence). Trimming took 3 bases from V and 0 from J, leaving 12 bases between them.

This chain joins TRBV12-3 or TRBV12-4 and TRBJ2-2; 7 positions agree with TRBD1. The V gene end was trimmed by 6 bases and the J gene end by 4 bases; junction bases not matched to a gene: 17. CDR3 length equals 18 residues. The CDR3 is CASSHFPMTGPGTGELFF. DNA for the CDR3: TGTGCCAGCAGCCATTTCCCCATGACAGGGCCGGGCACCGGGGAGCTGTTTTTT.